The sequence of this TCR beta chain was determined in a study of radiation and T cells in renal cell carcinoma. The time point here: blood 2 weeks post-SBRT. The treatment here: 15 Gy SBRT to primary tumor, nephrectomy 4 weeks later. TCRdb's copy holds only in-frame clones and misses some; the assay was immunoSEQ multiplex PCR. This repertoire shows about 150,000 clones, about 87% found once; its top ten account for approximately 12%. CDR3 length: 13 amino acids. Germline V gene sequence: CDR1 SGHDT, CDR2 YYEEEE. Trimming left V 4 bases short and J 4 bases short, with 9 bases between. The chain links TRBV5-6 to TRBJ2-1; D unresolved. The sequence was obtained from a woman in her 50s with renal cell carcinoma. The material was blood, obtained from a patient whose treatment included radiotherapy and nephrectomy. The CDR3 here is CASSAGSYNEQFF. CDR3 bases: TGTGCCAGCAGCGCTGGGTCATACAATGAGCAGTTCTTC. Full variable domain (remainder filled in from reference TRBV5-6 and TRBJ2-1): DAGVTQSPTHLIKTRGQQVTLRCSPKSGHDTVSWYQQALGQGPQFIFQYYEEEERQRGNFPDRFSGHQFPNYSSELNVNALLLGDSALYLCASSAGSYNEQFFGPGTRLTVL.